This T cell receptor (beta chain) came from a study of CD8+ T cells in alopecia areata. Investigators isolated RNA and reverse transcribed it into cDNA to act as the sequencing template. TCRdb's table, derived via immunoSEQ multiplex PCR, lists solely in-frame clones and lacks some. Among 150,000 to 200,000 clones listed, 50% to 60% were seen once. This clone was observed a handful of times. Its antigen is as yet unknown. Study-wide findings and caveats: Researchers report lesional scalp, most notably alopecia totalis/universalis, outstripped normal scalp in clonality. With patients, TCR sharing proved less clear than in mice, a difference possibly related to HLA. Sequence data from scalp samples additionally include resident alphabeta T cells of normal skin.

V gave up 3 bases and J gave up 4 bases; unmatched junction bases: 6. This CDR3 comprises 15 residues. CDR1 and CDR2 (germline): MDHEN, SYDVKM. Sample: CD4+ T cells sorted from blood. This receptor was identified in a human donor in good health. The chain couples TRBV28 to TRBJ2-5; 9 nucleotides agree with TRBD2. This CDR3 reads CASSLTAGGAETQYF. DNA for the CDR3: TGTGCCAGCAGTTTGACAGCGGGAGGAGCAGAGACCCAGTACTTC.